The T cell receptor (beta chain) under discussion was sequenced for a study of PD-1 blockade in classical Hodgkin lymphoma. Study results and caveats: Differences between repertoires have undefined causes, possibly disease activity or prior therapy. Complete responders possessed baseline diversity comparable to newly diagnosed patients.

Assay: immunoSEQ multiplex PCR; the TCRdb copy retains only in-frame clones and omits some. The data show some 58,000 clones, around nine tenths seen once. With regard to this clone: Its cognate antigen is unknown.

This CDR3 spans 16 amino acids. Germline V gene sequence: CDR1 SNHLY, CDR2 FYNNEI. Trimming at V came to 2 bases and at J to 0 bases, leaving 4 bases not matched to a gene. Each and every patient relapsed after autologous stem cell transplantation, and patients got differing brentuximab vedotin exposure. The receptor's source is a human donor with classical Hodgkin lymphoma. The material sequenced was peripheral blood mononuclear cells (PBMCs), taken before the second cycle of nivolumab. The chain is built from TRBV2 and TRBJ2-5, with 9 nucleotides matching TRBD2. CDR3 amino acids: CASSENSGGDQETQYF. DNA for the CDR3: TGTGCCAGCAGTGAAAATAGCGGGGGTGACCAAGAGACCCAGTACTTC.